The 16 T cell receptor beta chains below all came from one sample that was sequenced in a study of cytomegalovirus exposure and HLA in healthy donors. The PCR employed 60 Vbeta primers together with 13 Jbeta primers. Profiling relied on immunoSEQ multiplex PCR, and the TCRdb table lists in-frame clones only, not all of them. The profile shows under 95,000 clones, roughly 80% of them singletons. Input material: PBMCs. These receptors were taken from a man between 35 and 55 years old in good health and CMV-seronegative.

The V call is TRBV4-2, the J call TRBJ2-7; maybe TRBD2 (6 bases). V was trimmed by 0 bases and J by 2 bases, leaving 14 bases between them. The CDR3 is made up of 16 amino acids. Germline V lookup: CDR1 LGHNA, CDR2 YNFKEQ. The CDR3 sequence is CASSQESSGLTYEQYF. The CDR3 DNA follows: TGTGCCAGCAGCCAAGAGAGTAGCGGTCTTACCTACGAGCAGTACTTC.

This chain connects TRBV11-3 to TRBJ1-6; 8 bases align to TRBD1. Trimming removed 5 bases from V and 8 bases from J; junction bases left unmatched: 8. The CDR3 covers 15 residues. Looked up from germline, CDR1 is SGHNT and CDR2 is YENEEA. CDR3 in amino acids: CASSPDRDRYSPLHF. The CDR3 region has the DNA TGTGCCAGCAGCCCGGACAGGGACCGATATTCACCCCTCCACTTT.

About this clone itself: Other DNA sequences in the sample encode the same CDR3. V gene TRBV5-1 combines with J gene TRBJ2-7; TRBD1 aligns across 9 bases. Germline trimming cut 0 bases from V and 4 bases from J; bases unmatched to any gene: 2. Germline CDR1 reads SGHRS; CDR2 reads YFSETQ. The CDR3 is 14 amino acids. CDR3 in amino acids: CASSLGTGVYEQYF. The CDR3 bases are TGCGCCAGCAGCTTGGGGACAGGGGTATACGAGCAGTACTTC.

V is TRBV10-1 and J is TRBJ2-7; 7 bases fit TRBD2. Looked up from germline, CDR1 is WNHNN and CDR2 is SYGVQD (reference sequence). The CDR3 runs to 14 residues. V shed 2 bases and J 3 bases; nucleotides not matched to a gene: 4. The CDR3 DNA is TGCGCCAGCAGTGAGGCGGGGGTCGGCTACGAGCAGTACTTC. This encodes CASSEAGVGYEQYF.

The gene calls are TRBV27 and TRBJ1-2; TRBD1 is a possible D gene (5 bases). This CDR3 comprises 14 residues. Trimming removed 6 bases at V and 4 bases at J, with 15 bases between. Per the germline V gene, CDR1 is MNHEY and CDR2 is SMNVEV (reference sequence). The CDR3 protein is CASRVGQETYGYTF. The CDR3 DNA sequence: TGTGCCAGCAGAGTGGGGCAGGAGACCTATGGCTACACCTTC.

The V and J genes are TRBV14 and TRBJ2-3, with TRBD2 as a possible D gene (5 bases). Germline CDR1 and CDR2: SGHDN and FVKESK. The CDR3 sequence is 15 residues long. Trimming left V 0 bases short and J 0 bases short, with 7 bases between. CDR3 DNA sequence: TGTGCCAGCAGCCAAGAACGGGGTAGCACAGATACGCAGTATTTT. This encodes CASSQERGSTDTQYF.

V and J are TRBV28 and TRBJ2-1, with D possibly being TRBD1 (6 bases). CDR3 length: 14 residues. The germline V gene has CDR1 MDHEN and CDR2 SYDVKM. The germline V and J ends were trimmed by 8 bases and 6 bases, with 17 bases remaining between them. The CDR3 sequence is CASLSTGFTNEQFF. The CDR3 nucleotides read TGTGCCAGCCTATCCACAGGGTTCACCAATGAGCAGTTCTTC. Looking up the rest from reference TRBV28 and TRBJ2-1 gives the full variable domain: DVKVTQSSRYLVKRTGEKVFLECVQDMDHENMFWYRQDPGLGLRLIYFSYDVKMKEKGDIPEGYSVSREKKERFSLILESASTNQTSMYLCASLSTGFTNEQFFGPGTRLTVL.

This chain joins TRBV7-9 and TRBJ1-2; D is perhaps TRBD1 (5 bases). V lost 3 bases to trimming and J lost 10 bases, with 15 bases between them. The CDR3 covers 13 residues. Germline values: CDR1 SEHNR, CDR2 FQNEAQ (reference sequence). The DNA of the CDR3 is TGTGCCAGCAGCTTTAAGGGTTTAGGGGACTACACCTTC. Translating it yields CASSFKGLGDYTF.

This chain links TRBV27 with TRBJ2-2; D is possibly TRBD2 (5 bases). The V gene's germline CDR1 is MNHEY and CDR2 SMNVEV (reference sequence). Deletions cut 2 bases from V and 5 bases from J, with 12 bases between. The CDR3 length is 15 residues. This CDR3 reads CASSLRVSGTGELFF. CDR3 coding DNA: TGTGCCAGCAGTTTAAGGGTTTCGGGGACCGGGGAGCTGTTTTTT.

V is TRBV28 and J is TRBJ2-7, with D perhaps TRBD2 (6 bases). The V gene lost 2 bases and the J gene lost 3 bases, with 8 bases spanning the gap. The CDR3 runs to 13 residues. CDR1 is MDHEN and CDR2 is SYDVKM in the germline V gene. The CDR3: CASSLQGLYEQYF. DNA for the CDR3: TGTGCCAGCAGTTTACAGGGACTCTACGAGCAGTACTTC.

V is TRBV6-1 and J is TRBJ2-5; TRBD1 might be the D (7 bases). The V gene lost 0 bases and the J gene lost 4 bases, with 12 bases spanning the gap. There are 15 residues in the CDR3. Germline V gene data show CDR1 as MNHNS and CDR2 as SASEGT. CDR3: CASSEARGALETQYF. In nucleotides, the CDR3 is TGTGCCAGCAGTGAAGCCAGGGGGGCCTTAGAGACCCAGTACTTC.

The chain combines TRBV2 with TRBJ1-1; 7 nucleotides match TRBD1. CDR1 is SNHLY and CDR2 is FYNNEI in the germline V gene. The V segment lost 6 bases and the J segment 3 bases; nucleotides outside the gene matches: 10. This CDR3 region has 15 residues. The CDR3 reads CASRESRDRYTEAFF. For the CDR3, the DNA is TGTGCCAGCAGGGAGAGTCGGGACAGATACACTGAAGCTTTCTTT.

This chain connects TRBV15 to TRBJ2-7, with 7 bases fitting TRBD2. The germline gives CDR1 LNHNV, CDR2 YYDKDF (reference sequence). Losses at the gene ends were 2 bases for V and 3 bases for J; bases not matched to a gene: 4. The CDR3 loop spans 14 amino acids. The CDR3 DNA reads TGTGCCACCAGCAGAACGGGACTAAACTACGAGCAGTACTTC. It yields the protein CATSRTGLNYEQYF.

The chain is built from TRBV10-1 and TRBJ2-7, with TRBD2 identical over 11 bases. J gave up 5 bases and V 6 bases, and 9 bases lay outside the gene matches. Germline CDR1 reads WNHNN; CDR2 reads SYGVQD (reference sequence). The CDR3 loop spans 15 amino acids. The CDR3 protein is CASSQGSSGRNEQYF. The CDR3 DNA reads as TGCGCCAGCAGCCAGGGGTCTAGCGGGAGGAACGAGCAGTACTTC.

DNA of the CDR3: TGTGCCAGCAGCGTAGGTCAGGGACAGGGCTACGAGCAGTACTTC. It codes for CASSVGQGQGYEQYF. The gene calls are TRBV9 and TRBJ2-7; 9 nucleotides match TRBD1. V shed 0 bases, J shed 3 bases, and the junction held 4 bases outside the gene matches. CDR3 length: 15 residues. Germline CDR1 is SGDLS and CDR2 is YYNGEE.

The rearrangement links TRBV6-1 to TRBJ1-1, with 7 positions matching TRBD1. Germline-derived CDR1 and CDR2 are MNHNS and SASEGT. Unmatched junction bases numbered 16, after V lost 4 bases and J lost 2 bases. The CDR3 is 18 amino acids. CDR3 bases: TGTGCCAGCAGTGTGGTTTGGTCTGGGACAGTGAGTAACACTGAAGCTTTCTTT. Protein sequence: CASSVVWSGTVSNTEAFF.